This T cell receptor beta chain comes out of a study of identifying expanded T cells in peripheral blood. There are 16 residues in the CDR3. J gave up 8 bases and V 5 bases, and 16 bases lay outside the gene matches. Looked up from germline, CDR1 is SGHNT and CDR2 is YYREEE (reference sequence). Collection occurred without any documented infections or immune events in donors. Study outcomes and limitations: Across healthy donors, higher total template counts meant significantly greater approximately two-week count variance.

Note on this clone: Antigen: not known.

Produced via immunoSEQ multiplex PCR; TCRdb's table is partial and in-frame only. The table includes tens of thousands of clones, around 83% detected once. Sequenced: blood. V gene TRBV5-4 combines with J gene TRBJ2-1, with TRBD1 identical over 7 bases. This TCR derives from a person aged 18 to 75 in good health. The CDR3 DNA reads as TGTGCCAGCAGTTCGGTCACAGAAGACAGGGTCCATGAGCAGTTCTTC. It encodes CASSSVTEDRVHEQFF. Variable domain in full (rest from reference TRBV5-4 and TRBJ2-1): ETGVTQSPTHLIKTRGQQVTLRCSSQSGHNTVSWYQQALGQGPQFIFQYYREEENGRGNFPPRFSGLQFPNYSSELNVNALELDDSALYLCASSSVTEDRVHEQFFGPGTRLTVL.